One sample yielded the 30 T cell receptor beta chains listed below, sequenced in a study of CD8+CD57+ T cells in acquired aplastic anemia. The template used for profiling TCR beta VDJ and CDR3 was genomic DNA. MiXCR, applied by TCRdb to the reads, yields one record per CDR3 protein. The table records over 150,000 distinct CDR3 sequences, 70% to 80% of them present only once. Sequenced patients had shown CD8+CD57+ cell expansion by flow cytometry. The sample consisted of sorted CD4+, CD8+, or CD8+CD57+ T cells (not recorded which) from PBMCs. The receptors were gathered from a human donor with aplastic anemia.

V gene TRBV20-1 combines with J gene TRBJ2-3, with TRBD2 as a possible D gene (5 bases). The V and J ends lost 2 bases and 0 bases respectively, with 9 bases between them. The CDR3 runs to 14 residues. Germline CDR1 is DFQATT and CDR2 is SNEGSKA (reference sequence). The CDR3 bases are TGCAGTGCTAGAAGCGGTTCTAGCACAGATACGCAGTATTTT. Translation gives CSARSGSSTDTQYF.

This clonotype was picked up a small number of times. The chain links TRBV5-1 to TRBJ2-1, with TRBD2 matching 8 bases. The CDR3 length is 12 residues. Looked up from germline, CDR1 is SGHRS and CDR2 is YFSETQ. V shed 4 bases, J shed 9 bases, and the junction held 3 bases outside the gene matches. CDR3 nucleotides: TGCGCCAGCAGCCCCAGCGGGGGTGAGCAGTTCTTC. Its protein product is CASSPSGGEQFF. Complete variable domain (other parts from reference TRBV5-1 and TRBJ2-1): KAGVTQTPRYLIKTRGQQVTLSCSPISGHRSVSWYQQTPGQGLQFLFEYFSETQRNKGNFPGRFSGRQFSNSRSEMNVSTLELGDSALYLCASSPSGGEQFFGPGTRLTVL.

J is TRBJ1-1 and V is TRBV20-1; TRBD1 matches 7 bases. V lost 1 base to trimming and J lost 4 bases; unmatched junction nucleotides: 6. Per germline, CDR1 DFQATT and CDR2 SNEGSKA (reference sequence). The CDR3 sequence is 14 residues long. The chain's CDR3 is CSARAGGAATEAFF. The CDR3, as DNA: TGCAGTGCTAGAGCAGGGGGGGCTGCCACTGAAGCTTTCTTT.

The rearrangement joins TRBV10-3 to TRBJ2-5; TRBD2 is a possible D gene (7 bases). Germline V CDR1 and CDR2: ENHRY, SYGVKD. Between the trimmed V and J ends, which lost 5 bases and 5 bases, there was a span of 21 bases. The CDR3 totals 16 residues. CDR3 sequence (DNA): TGTGCCATCAGTTCCGCCTTAGGGGGGGGCCTGGAGACCCAGTACTTC. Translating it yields CAISSALGGGLETQYF.

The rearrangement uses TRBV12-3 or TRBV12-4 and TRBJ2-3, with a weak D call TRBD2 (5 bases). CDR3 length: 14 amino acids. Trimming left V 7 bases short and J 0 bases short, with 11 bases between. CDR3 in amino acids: CASNQGGSTDTQYF. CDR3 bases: TGTGCCAGCAACCAAGGAGGTAGCACAGATACGCAGTATTTT.

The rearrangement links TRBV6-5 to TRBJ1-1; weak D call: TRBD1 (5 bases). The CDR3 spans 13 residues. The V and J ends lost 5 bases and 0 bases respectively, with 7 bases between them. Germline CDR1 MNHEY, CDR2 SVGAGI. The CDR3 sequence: CASSAGVNTEAFF. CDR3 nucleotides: TGTGCCAGCAGTGCGGGGGTGAACACTGAAGCTTTCTTT.

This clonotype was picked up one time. The CDR3 nucleotides read TGTGCCACCCAAAATAGGGGGAACACTGAAGCTTTCTTT. Translation gives CATQNRGNTEAFF. The V and J genes are TRBV24-1 and TRBJ1-1, with D tentatively TRBD1 (5 bases). CDR1 KGHDR and CDR2 SFDVKD come from the germline V gene. The CDR3 totals 13 residues. Between the trimmed V and J ends, which lost 9 bases and 1 base, there was a span of 11 bases.

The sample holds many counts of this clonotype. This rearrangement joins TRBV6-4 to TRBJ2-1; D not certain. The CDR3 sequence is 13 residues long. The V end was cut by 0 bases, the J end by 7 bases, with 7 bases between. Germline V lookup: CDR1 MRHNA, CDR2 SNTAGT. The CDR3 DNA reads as TGTGCCAGCAGTGACTCAACCCCAAATGAGCAGTTCTTC. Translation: CASSDSTPNEQFF.

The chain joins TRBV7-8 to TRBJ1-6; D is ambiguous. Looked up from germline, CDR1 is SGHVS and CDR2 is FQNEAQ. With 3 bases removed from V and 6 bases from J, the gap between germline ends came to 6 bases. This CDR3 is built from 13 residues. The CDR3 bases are TGTGCCAGCAGCTTCCAGCTTAATTCACCCCTCCACTTT. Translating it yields CASSFQLNSPLHF.

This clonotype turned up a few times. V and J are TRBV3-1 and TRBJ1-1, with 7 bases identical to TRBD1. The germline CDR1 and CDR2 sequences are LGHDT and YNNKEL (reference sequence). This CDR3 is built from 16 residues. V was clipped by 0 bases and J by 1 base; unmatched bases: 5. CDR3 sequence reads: CASSQDPRQGNTEAFF. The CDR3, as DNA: TGTGCCAGCAGCCAAGATCCGCGACAGGGGAACACTGAAGCTTTCTTT.

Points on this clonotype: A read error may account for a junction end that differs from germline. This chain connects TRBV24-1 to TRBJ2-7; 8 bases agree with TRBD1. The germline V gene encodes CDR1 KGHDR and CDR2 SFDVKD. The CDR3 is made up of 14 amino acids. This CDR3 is CATTPGTGLYELYF. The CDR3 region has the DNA TGTGCCACCACTCCCGGGACAGGCCTGTACGAGCTGTACTTC.

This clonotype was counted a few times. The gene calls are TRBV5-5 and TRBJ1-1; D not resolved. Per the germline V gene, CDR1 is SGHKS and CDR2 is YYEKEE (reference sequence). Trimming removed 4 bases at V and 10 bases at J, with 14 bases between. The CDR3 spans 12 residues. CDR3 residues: CASSVDGQSAFF. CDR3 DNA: TGTGCCAGCAGCGTTGACGGTCAATCAGCTTTCTTT.

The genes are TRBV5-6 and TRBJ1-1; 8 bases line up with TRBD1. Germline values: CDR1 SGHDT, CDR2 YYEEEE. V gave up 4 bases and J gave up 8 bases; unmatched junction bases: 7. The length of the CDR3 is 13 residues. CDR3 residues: CASSIRTGREAFF. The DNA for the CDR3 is TGTGCCAGCAGCATCAGGACAGGGAGGGAAGCTTTCTTT.

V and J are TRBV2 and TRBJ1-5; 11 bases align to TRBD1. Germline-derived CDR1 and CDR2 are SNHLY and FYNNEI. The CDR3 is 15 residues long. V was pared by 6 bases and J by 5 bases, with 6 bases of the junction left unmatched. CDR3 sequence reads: CASRLGQGADQPQHF. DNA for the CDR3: TGTGCCAGCAGGCTCGGACAGGGGGCTGATCAGCCCCAGCATTTT.

Here the CDR3 reads CASSESGSGDRNEQFF. CDR3 bases: TGCGCCAGCAGTGAGTCAGGGTCGGGAGACCGCAATGAGCAGTTCTTC. The genes are TRBV10-1 and TRBJ2-1, with D possibly being TRBD2 (6 bases). Germline loops: CDR1 WNHNN, CDR2 SYGVQD (reference sequence). The CDR3 has 16 amino acids. Trimming took off 0 bases at V and 6 bases at J, with 15 bases between the two ends.

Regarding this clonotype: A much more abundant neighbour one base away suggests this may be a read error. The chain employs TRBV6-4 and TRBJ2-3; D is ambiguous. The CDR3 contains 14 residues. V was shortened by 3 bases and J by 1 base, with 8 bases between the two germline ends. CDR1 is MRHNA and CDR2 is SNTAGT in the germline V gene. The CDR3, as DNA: TGTGCCAGCAGTGAGGACGGAGGCACAGATACGCAGTATTTT. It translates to CASSEDGGTDTQYF.

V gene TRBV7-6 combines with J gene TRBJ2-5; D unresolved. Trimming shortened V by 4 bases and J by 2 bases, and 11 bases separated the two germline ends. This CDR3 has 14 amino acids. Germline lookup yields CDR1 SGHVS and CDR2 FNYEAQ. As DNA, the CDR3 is TGTGCCAGCAGCTCCCAGGTTTTACAAGAGACCCAGTACTTC. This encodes CASSSQVLQETQYF.

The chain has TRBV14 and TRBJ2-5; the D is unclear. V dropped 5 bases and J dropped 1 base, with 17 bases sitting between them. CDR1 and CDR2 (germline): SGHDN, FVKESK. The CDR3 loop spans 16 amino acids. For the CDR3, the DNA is TGTGCCAGCAGCTTAGTTCGGTCTAGTAGCCAAGAGACCCAGTACTTC. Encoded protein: CASSLVRSSSQETQYF.

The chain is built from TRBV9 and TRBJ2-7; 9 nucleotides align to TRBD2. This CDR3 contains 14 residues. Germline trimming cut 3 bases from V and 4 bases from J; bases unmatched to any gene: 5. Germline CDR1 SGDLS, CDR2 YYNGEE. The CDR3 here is CASSALAGAYEQYF. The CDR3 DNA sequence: TGTGCCAGCAGCGCATTAGCGGGGGCTTACGAGCAGTACTTC.

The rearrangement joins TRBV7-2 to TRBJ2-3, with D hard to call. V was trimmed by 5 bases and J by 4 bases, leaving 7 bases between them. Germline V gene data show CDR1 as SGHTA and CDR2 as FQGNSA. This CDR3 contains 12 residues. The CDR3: CASSLGPDTQYF. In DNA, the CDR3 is TGTGCCAGCAGCCTCGGACCAGATACGCAGTATTTT.

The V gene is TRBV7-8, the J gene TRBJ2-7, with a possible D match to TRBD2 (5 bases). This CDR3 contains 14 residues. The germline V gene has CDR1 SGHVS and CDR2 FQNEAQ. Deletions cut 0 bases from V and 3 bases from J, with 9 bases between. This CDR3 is CASSLATSGYEQYV. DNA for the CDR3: TGTGCCAGCAGCTTAGCGACGAGCGGCTACGAGCAGTACGTC.

In DNA form, the CDR3 reads TGCGCCAGCAGCTTGGACAGCCCGAACTATGGCTACACCTTC. It codes for CASSLDSPNYGYTF. The chain carries TRBV5-1 and TRBJ1-2; D is unresolved. V lost 0 bases and J 2 bases, leaving 8 bases between the germline ends. The CDR3 covers 14 residues. From germline, CDR1 is SGHRS and CDR2 YFSETQ.

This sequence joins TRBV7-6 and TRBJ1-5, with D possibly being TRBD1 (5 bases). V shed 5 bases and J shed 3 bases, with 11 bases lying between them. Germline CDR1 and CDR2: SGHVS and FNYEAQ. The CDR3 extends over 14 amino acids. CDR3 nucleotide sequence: TGTGCCAGCAGCCCCGACAGTCTCAATCAGCCCCAGCATTTT. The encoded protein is CASSPDSLNQPQHF. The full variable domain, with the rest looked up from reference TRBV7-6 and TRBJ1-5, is GAGVSQSPRYKVTKRGQDVALRCDPISGHVSLYWYRQALGQGPEFLTYFNYEAQQDKSGLPNDRFSAERPEGSISTLTIQRTEQRDSAMYRCASSPDSLNQPQHFGDGTRLSIL.

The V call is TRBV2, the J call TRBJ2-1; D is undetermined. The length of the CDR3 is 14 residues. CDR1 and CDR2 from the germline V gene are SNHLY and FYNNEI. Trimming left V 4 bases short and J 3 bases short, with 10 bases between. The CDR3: CASSVVRSYNEQFF. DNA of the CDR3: TGTGCCAGCAGTGTTGTCAGGAGCTACAATGAGCAGTTCTTC.

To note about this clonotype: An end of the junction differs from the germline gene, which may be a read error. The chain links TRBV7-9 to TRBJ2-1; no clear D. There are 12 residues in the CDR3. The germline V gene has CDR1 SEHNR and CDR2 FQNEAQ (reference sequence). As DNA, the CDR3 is TGTGCCAGCAGCAAAGAGGTCAATGAGCGGTTCTTC. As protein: CASSKEVNERFF.

CDR3 in DNA: TGTGCCAGCAGCGTAGGGAAGATATCACCCCTCCACTTT. Amino acids: CASSVGKISPLHF. The genes are TRBV9 and TRBJ1-6; D not resolved. V lost 0 bases and J 10 bases, leaving 8 bases between the germline ends. This CDR3 is built from 13 residues. Germline values: CDR1 SGDLS, CDR2 YYNGEE. Complete variable domain (other parts from reference TRBV9 and TRBJ1-6): DSGVTQTPKHLITATGQRVTLRCSPRSGDLSVYWYQQSLDQGLQFLIQYYNGEERAKGNILERFSAQQFPDLHSELNLSSLELGDSALYFCASSVGKISPLHFGNGTRLTVT.

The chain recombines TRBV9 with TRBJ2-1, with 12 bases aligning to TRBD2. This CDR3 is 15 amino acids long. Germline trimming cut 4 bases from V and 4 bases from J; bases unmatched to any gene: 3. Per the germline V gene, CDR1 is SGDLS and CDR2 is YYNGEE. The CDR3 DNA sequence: TGTGCCAGCAGCCCTAGCGGGGGGGATTACAATGAGCAGTTCTTC. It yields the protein CASSPSGGDYNEQFF.

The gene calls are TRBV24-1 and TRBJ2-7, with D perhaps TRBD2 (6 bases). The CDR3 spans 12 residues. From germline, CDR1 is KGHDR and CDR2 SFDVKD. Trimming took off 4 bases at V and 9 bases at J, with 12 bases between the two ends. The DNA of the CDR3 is TGTGCCACCAGTGACAGCAGACTAGGGCAGTACGTC. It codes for CATSDSRLGQYV.

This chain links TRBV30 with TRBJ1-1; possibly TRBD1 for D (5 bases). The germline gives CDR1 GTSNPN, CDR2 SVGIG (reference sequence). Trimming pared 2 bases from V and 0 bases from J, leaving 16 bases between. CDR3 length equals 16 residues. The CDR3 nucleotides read TGTGCCTGGAGTCCAGGGACTCACCTATTGAACACTGAAGCTTTCTTT. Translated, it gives CAWSPGTHLLNTEAFF.

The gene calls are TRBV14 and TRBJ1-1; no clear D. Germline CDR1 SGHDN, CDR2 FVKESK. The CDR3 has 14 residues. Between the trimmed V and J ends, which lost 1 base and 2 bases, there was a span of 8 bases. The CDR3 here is CASSQVMGNTEAFF. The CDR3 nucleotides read TGTGCCAGCAGCCAAGTCATGGGAAACACTGAAGCTTTCTTT.